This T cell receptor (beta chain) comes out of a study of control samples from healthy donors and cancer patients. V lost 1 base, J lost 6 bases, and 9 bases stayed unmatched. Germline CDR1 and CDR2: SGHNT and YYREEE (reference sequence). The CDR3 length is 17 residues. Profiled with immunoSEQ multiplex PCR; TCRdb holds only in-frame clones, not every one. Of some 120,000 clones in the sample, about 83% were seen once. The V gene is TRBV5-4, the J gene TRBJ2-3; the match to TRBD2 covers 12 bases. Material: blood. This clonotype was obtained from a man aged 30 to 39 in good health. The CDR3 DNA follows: TGTGCCAGCAGCTTGTCTGCTAGCGGGGGGGCAAGGGATACGCAGTATTTT. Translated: CASSLSASGGARDTQYF.